These 30 T cell receptor beta chains were all obtained from the same sample, sequenced in a study of response to subunit inactivated influenza vaccine. MiXCR, applied by TCRdb to the RT-PCR reads, yields one record per CDR3 protein. The sample consists of some 520,000 distinct CDR3 sequences, 16% of them appearing once. The sequenced sample was CD4+ T cells sorted from PBMCs, obtained around 25 months after vaccination. The receptors originated from a man aged 45 to 70 who received an inactivated influenza vaccine.

This clonotype came up a few times. The V call is TRBV7-6, the J call TRBJ2-1; 10 bases map to TRBD2. The CDR3 extends over 16 amino acids. V dropped 1 base and J dropped 8; count of bases not matched to a gene: 8. CDR1 and CDR2 (germline): SGHVS, FNYEAQ. CDR3 bases: TGTGCCAGCAGCTTAGAAGGAGCGGGAGGGTGGTATGAGCAGTTCTTC. Translating it yields CASSLEGAGGWYEQFF.

This clonotype was found a few times. The chain employs TRBV5-1 and TRBJ2-5; unclear D gene. V dropped 0 bases and J dropped 3 bases, with 9 bases sitting between them. In germline, CDR1 is SGHRS, CDR2 YFSETQ. This CDR3 comprises 14 residues. The CDR3 spells CASSLASTEETQYF. The CDR3 DNA sequence: TGCGCCAGCAGCTTGGCCTCGACGGAAGAGACCCAGTACTTC.

This sequence joins TRBV20-1 and TRBJ2-1, with no clear D. The V gene lost 3 bases and the J gene lost 0 bases, with 9 bases spanning the gap. CDR3 length equals 14 residues. Per the germline V gene, CDR1 is DFQATT and CDR2 is SNEGSKA (reference sequence). For the CDR3, the DNA is TGCAGTGCTAGCCAGGTTCTCTCCTACAATGAGCAGTTCTTC. It translates to CSASQVLSYNEQFF.

This clonotype was observed many times. The DNA for the CDR3 is TGTGCCAGCAGCTTAGATTTCGGCGGGCAGGAGGCTTTCTTT. This translates into CASSLDFGGQEAFF. The chain has TRBV7-9 and TRBJ1-1; no firm D call. V lost 1 base and J lost 11, with 17 bases in between. Germline CDR1 SEHNR, CDR2 FQNEAQ (reference sequence). CDR3 length equals 14 residues.

The chain recombines TRBV20-1 with TRBJ2-1; TRBD2 matches at 7 bases. Germline V gives CDR1 DFQATT, CDR2 SNEGSKA (reference sequence). This CDR3 is 17 amino acids long. V was clipped by 1 base and J by 4 bases; unmatched bases: 13. CDR3 DNA: TGCAGTGCTAGAGCAGCCCCAGGGACTATCTCTTACAATGAGCAGTTCTTC. Protein: CSARAAPGTISYNEQFF.

The chain recombines TRBV6-1 with TRBJ2-1, with 7 bases identical to TRBD1. The trim removed 5 bases at V and 5 bases at J, leaving 9 bases unmatched. The length of the CDR3 is 15 residues. Germline CDR1 reads MNHNS; CDR2 reads SASEGT. CDR3 coding DNA: TGTGCCAGCAGTCCAACAGGGGTTTTGGACAATGAGCAGTTCTTC. It is translated as CASSPTGVLDNEQFF.

This clonotype was counted a few times. The V call is TRBV12-3 or TRBV12-4, the J call TRBJ2-2, with D perhaps matching TRBD2 (6 bases). V lost 3 bases and J 8 bases, leaving 16 bases between the germline ends. This CDR3 is built from 15 residues. The CDR3 reads CASSFVLASGGELFF. The CDR3 DNA follows: TGTGCCAGCAGTTTTGTGCTAGCGTCGGGGGGGGAGCTGTTTTTT.

In its sample, this clonotype was seen many times. The chain joins TRBV6-5 to TRBJ2-7, with D possibly matching TRBD1 (7 bases). This CDR3 has 12 residues. Germline V gene lookup returns CDR1 MNHEY and CDR2 SVGAGI. Between the trimmed V and J ends, which lost 2 bases and 8 bases, there was a span of 10 bases. The CDR3 DNA sequence: TGTGCCAGCAGTTACCCAGGGGGGAAGCAGTACTTC. Protein sequence: CASSYPGGKQYF.

The chain carries TRBV5-1 and TRBJ2-1; no firm D call. V was cut by 1 base and J by 9 bases, with 17 bases left in between. This CDR3 is built from 15 residues. Germline lookup yields CDR1 SGHRS and CDR2 YFSETQ. The CDR3 DNA reads as TGCGCCAGCAGCTTGCAAAGTGGGGTAGTTGGTGAGCAGTTCTTC. Translation gives CASSLQSGVVGEQFF.

This clonotype has a handful of counts. The chain joins TRBV9 to TRBJ2-5, with TRBD2 matching 7 bases. The V and J ends lost 0 bases and 8 bases, in that order; junction bases with no gene match: 4. The germline gives CDR1 SGDLS, CDR2 YYNGEE. This CDR3 is 13 amino acids long. CDR3 loop: CASSVAGGGTQYF. The CDR3 coding sequence is TGTGCCAGCAGCGTAGCGGGGGGAGGTACCCAGTACTTC. Filled out from reference TRBV9 and TRBJ2-5, the complete variable domain reads DSGVTQTPKHLITATGQRVTLRCSPRSGDLSVYWYQQSLDQGLQFLIQYYNGEERAKGNILERFSAQQFPDLHSELNLSSLELGDSALYFCASSVAGGGTQYFGPGTRLLVL.

This clonotype was recorded at least ten times. The chain joins TRBV29-1 to TRBJ2-5, with D perhaps TRBD1 (5 bases). The CDR3 contains 12 residues. Trimming cost V 5 bases and J 5 bases, with 12 bases left between them. The V gene's germline CDR1 is SQVTM and CDR2 ANQGSEA. The DNA for the CDR3 is TGCAGCGTTTGGTGGGGCTCGGAGACCCAGTACTTC. It is translated as CSVWWGSETQYF.

The chain employs TRBV5-1 and TRBJ1-1; 10 nucleotides align to TRBD1. Germline CDR1 and CDR2: SGHRS and YFSETQ. V trimming: 0 bases; J trimming: 1 base; junction bases outside the gene matches: 12. The CDR3 is made up of 19 amino acids. The CDR3 sequence: CASSLGPRGQGIRNTEAFF. For the CDR3, the DNA is TGCGCCAGCAGCTTGGGCCCCCGGGGACAGGGGATTCGGAACACTGAAGCTTTCTTT.

The V gene is TRBV5-4, the J gene TRBJ2-1; the match to TRBD2 covers 8 bases. CDR3 length equals 15 residues. The V segment lost 4 bases and the J segment 8 bases; nucleotides outside the gene matches: 11. Per the germline V gene, CDR1 is SGHNT and CDR2 is YYREEE (reference sequence). The CDR3 region is CASSRDAGGRDEQFF. For the CDR3, the DNA is TGTGCCAGCAGCAGGGACGCGGGAGGCCGCGATGAGCAGTTCTTC.

The chain has TRBV20-1 and TRBJ2-5, with 11 bases lining up with TRBD2. The germline gives CDR1 DFQATT, CDR2 SNEGSKA (reference sequence). The CDR3 is 14 residues long. The J segment lost 2 bases and the V segment lost 3 bases, leaving 2 bases of the junction unmatched. The CDR3, as DNA: TGCAGTGCTAGTTTAGCGGGGGGGCAAGAGACCCAGTACTTC. Translated, it gives CSASLAGGQETQYF.

In its sample, this clonotype was seen a few times. The chain couples TRBV28 to TRBJ1-1; D perhaps matches TRBD1 (6 bases). This CDR3 spans 15 amino acids. Trimming took off 2 bases at V and 5 bases at J, with 15 bases between the two ends. Germline-derived CDR1 and CDR2 are MDHEN and SYDVKM. For the CDR3, the DNA is TGTGCCAGCAGTTTAGCGTCAGGGGTCGGGACTGAAGCTTTCTTT. Translating gives CASSLASGVGTEAFF.

The chain links TRBV2 to TRBJ1-5; possible D gene TRBD1, 5 bases. The CDR3 runs to 12 residues. The V gene's germline CDR1 is SNHLY and CDR2 FYNNEI. The germline V and J ends were trimmed by 6 bases and 5 bases, with 8 bases remaining between them. The CDR3 loop is CASSGGDQPQHF. For the CDR3, the DNA is TGTGCCAGCAGCGGGGGTGATCAGCCCCAGCATTTT.

This clonotype was observed many times. The chain joins TRBV7-2 to TRBJ2-3; D is possibly TRBD1 (5 bases). V lost 6 bases and J lost 8, with 15 bases in between. This CDR3 contains 13 residues. The germline V gene encodes CDR1 SGHTA and CDR2 FQGNSA. The CDR3 loop reads CASSNSNQGTQYF. Written as DNA, the CDR3 is TGTGCCAGCAGTAATTCAAACCAGGGTACGCAGTATTTT.

This clonotype was seen a handful of times. The rearrangement links TRBV28 to TRBJ2-5; a weak D match, TRBD2 (5 bases). The CDR3 contains 15 residues. The germline V gene encodes CDR1 MDHEN and CDR2 SYDVKM. V lost 1 base and J lost 2, with 11 bases in between. The CDR3 DNA reads as TGTGCCAGCAGTTTATCGGGGAGCGGACAAGAGACCCAGTACTTC. Translating gives CASSLSGSGQETQYF.

The sample holds a few counts of this clonotype. The genes are TRBV6-1 and TRBJ2-3; TRBD2 agrees at 14 bases. Germline-derived CDR1 and CDR2 are MNHNS and SASEGT. The CDR3 is made up of 16 amino acids. J lost 4 bases, V lost 5 bases, and 5 bases had no gene match. CDR3 protein: CASSREGLAGADTQYF. CDR3 coding DNA: TGTGCCAGCAGTCGAGAGGGACTAGCGGGAGCAGATACGCAGTATTTT.

The chain uses TRBV5-1 and TRBJ1-5, with D possibly being TRBD1 (6 bases). Trimming stripped 3 bases from V and 5 bases from J, with 9 bases between. The CDR3 has 13 residues. Germline CDR1 SGHRS, CDR2 YFSETQ. Here the CDR3 reads CASSWAGDQPQHF. The CDR3 nucleotides are TGCGCCAGCAGCTGGGCAGGGGATCAGCCCCAGCATTTT. Drawing the rest from reference TRBV5-1 and TRBJ1-5, the complete variable domain is KAGVTQTPRYLIKTRGQQVTLSCSPISGHRSVSWYQQTPGQGLQFLFEYFSETQRNKGNFPGRFSGRQFSNSRSEMNVSTLELGDSALYLCASSWAGDQPQHFGDGTRLSIL.

V and J are TRBV19 and TRBJ2-3; TRBD1 matches 7 bases. This CDR3 has 16 residues. Germline V gene lookup returns CDR1 LNHDA and CDR2 SQIVND (reference sequence). V was pared by 5 bases and J by 3 bases, with 11 bases of the junction left unmatched. CDR3 coding DNA: TGTGCCAGTAGTCGGGATCGACAGGGTAGAACAGATACGCAGTATTTT. This codes for CASSRDRQGRTDTQYF. The entire variable domain, with the rest obtained from reference TRBV19 and TRBJ2-3, is as follows: DGGITQSPKYLFRKEGQNVTLSCEQNLNHDAMYWYRQDPGQGLRLIYYSQIVNDFQKGDIAEGYSVSREKKESFPLTVTSAQKNPTAFYLCASSRDRQGRTDTQYFGPGTRLTVL.

CDR3 nucleotide sequence: TGTGCCAGCAGTTCAATACGGGGAAACAATGAGCAGTTCTTC. Protein sequence: CASSSIRGNNEQFF. The chain joins TRBV27 to TRBJ2-1; possibly TRBD2 for D (5 bases). The germline V gene has CDR1 MNHEY and CDR2 SMNVEV (reference sequence). Deletions cut 4 bases from V and 5 bases from J, with 12 bases between. The CDR3 has 14 residues.

Ten or more counts support this clonotype. The chain couples TRBV20-1 to TRBJ2-7, with 14 nucleotides matching TRBD2. V lost 1 base to trimming and J lost 5 bases; unmatched junction nucleotides: 1. The CDR3 contains 14 residues. CDR1 is DFQATT and CDR2 is SNEGSKA in the germline V gene (reference sequence). This chain's CDR3 is CSARGTSGRNEQYF. CDR3 nucleotides: TGCAGTGCTAGAGGGACTAGCGGGAGGAACGAGCAGTACTTC.

A remark on this clonotype: A read error may be the cause here, since a much bigger clone is one base away. The V and J genes are TRBV30 and TRBJ2-5; TRBD1 agrees at 8 bases. The CDR3 contains 11 residues. Germline V lookup: CDR1 GTSNPN, CDR2 SVGIG (reference sequence). V shed 2 bases and J 9 bases; nucleotides not matched to a gene: 2. In nucleotides, the CDR3 is TGTGCCTGGAGTCAGGGGGCGGCCCAGTACTTC. This translates into CAWSQGAAQYF.

This clonotype came up a few times. This rearrangement joins TRBV7-9 to TRBJ2-1; D is undetermined. Germline V gene data show CDR1 as SEHNR and CDR2 as FQNEAQ (reference sequence). The CDR3 runs 13 residues. V was cut by 2 bases and J by 7 bases, with 9 bases left in between. CDR3 bases: TGTGCCAGCAGCTTATTGCAGCAGAATGAGCAGTTCTTC. Translating gives CASSLLQQNEQFF.

The genes are TRBV10-1 and TRBJ2-1, with 7 bases identical to TRBD1. Germline V gene data show CDR1 as WNHNN and CDR2 as SYGVQD (reference sequence). The length of the CDR3 is 15 residues. V lost 3 bases, J lost 2 bases, and 4 bases stayed unmatched. CDR3: CASSDTGVTYNEQFF. Here the CDR3 DNA reads TGCGCCAGCAGTGATACAGGGGTAACCTACAATGAGCAGTTCTTC.

The chain uses TRBV29-1 and TRBJ2-6; 8 nucleotides agree with TRBD1. Per the germline V gene, CDR1 is SQVTM and CDR2 is ANQGSEA. This CDR3 is 20 amino acids long. The junction had 17 bases not matched to a gene; V was cut back by 2 bases and J by 2 bases. CDR3 loop: CSVELWPGGDSGPGANVLTF. CDR3 DNA sequence: TGCAGCGTTGAATTATGGCCAGGGGGCGATAGCGGCCCTGGGGCCAACGTCCTGACTTTC.

This clonotype was observed many times. The rearrangement joins TRBV12-3 or TRBV12-4 to TRBJ2-7; possibly TRBD2 for D (6 bases). This CDR3 comprises 13 residues. Trimming took off 6 bases at V and 2 bases at J, with 11 bases between the two ends. The CDR3: CASSPTGAYEQYF. As DNA, the CDR3 is TGTGCCAGCAGCCCAACGGGGGCCTACGAGCAGTACTTC.

A few counts support this clonotype. The rearrangement uses TRBV12-3 or TRBV12-4 and TRBJ2-2; 8 bases are shared with TRBD1. CDR3 length equals 16 residues. V shed 2 bases, J shed 4 bases, and the junction held 6 bases outside the gene matches. The CDR3 coding sequence is TGTGCCAGCAGTTTACCAGGGGGCGTCGGCACCGGGGAGCTGTTTTTT. Amino acid sequence: CASSLPGGVGTGELFF.

The chain carries TRBV7-2 and TRBJ2-7; D is possibly TRBD1 (5 bases). V was clipped by 6 bases and J by 0 bases, with 15 bases between them. The CDR3 consists of 15 residues. Germline CDR1 reads SGHTA; CDR2 reads FQGNSA. Here the CDR3 DNA reads TGTGCCAGCAGAGAGGCCCATACAGGCTCCTACGAGCAGTACTTC. Its protein product is CASREAHTGSYEQYF.